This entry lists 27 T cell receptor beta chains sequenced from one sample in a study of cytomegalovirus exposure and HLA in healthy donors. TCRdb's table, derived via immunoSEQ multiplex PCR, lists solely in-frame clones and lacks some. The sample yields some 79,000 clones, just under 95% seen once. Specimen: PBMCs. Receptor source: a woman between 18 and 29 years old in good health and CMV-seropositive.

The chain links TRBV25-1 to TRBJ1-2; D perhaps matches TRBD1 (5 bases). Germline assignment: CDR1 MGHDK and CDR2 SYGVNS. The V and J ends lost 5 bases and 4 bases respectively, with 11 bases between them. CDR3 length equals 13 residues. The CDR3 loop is CASSSDILYGYTF. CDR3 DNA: TGTGCCAGCAGTTCGGACATTCTCTATGGCTACACCTTC.

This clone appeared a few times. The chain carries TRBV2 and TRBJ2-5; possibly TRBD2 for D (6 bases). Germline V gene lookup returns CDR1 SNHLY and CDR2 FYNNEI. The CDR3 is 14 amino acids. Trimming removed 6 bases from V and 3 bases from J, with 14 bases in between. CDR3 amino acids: CASRDPTSEETQYF. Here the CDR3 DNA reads TGTGCCAGCAGGGACCCGACTAGTGAAGAGACCCAGTACTTC.

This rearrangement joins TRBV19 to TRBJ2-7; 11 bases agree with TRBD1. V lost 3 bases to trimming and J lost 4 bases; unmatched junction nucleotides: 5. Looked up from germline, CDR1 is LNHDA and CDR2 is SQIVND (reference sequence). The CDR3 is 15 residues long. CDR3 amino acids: CASSILGQGAYEQYF. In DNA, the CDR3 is TGTGCCAGTAGTATTCTCGGACAGGGGGCTTACGAGCAGTACTTC.

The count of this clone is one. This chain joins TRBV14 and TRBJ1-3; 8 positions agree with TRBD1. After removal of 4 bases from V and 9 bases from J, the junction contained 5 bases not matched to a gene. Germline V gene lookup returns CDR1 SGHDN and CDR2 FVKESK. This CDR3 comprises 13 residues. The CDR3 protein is CASSRDRGSTIYF. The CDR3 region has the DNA TGTGCCAGCAGCCGCGACAGGGGTAGCACCATATATTTT.

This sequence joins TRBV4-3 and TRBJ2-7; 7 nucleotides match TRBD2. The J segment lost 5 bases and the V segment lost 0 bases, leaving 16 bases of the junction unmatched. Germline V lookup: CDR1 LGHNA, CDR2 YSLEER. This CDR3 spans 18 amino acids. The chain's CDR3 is CASSQEVVLRGRADEQYF. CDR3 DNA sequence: TGCGCCAGCAGCCAAGAGGTCGTCCTTCGGGGGAGGGCCGACGAGCAGTACTTC.

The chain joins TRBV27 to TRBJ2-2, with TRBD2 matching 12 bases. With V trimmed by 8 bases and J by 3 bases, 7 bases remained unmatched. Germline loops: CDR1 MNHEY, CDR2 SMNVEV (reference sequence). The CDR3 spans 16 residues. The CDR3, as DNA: TGTGCCAGCCTCCGGCTAGCGGGAGGGCACACCGGGGAGCTGTTTTTT. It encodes CASLRLAGGHTGELFF.

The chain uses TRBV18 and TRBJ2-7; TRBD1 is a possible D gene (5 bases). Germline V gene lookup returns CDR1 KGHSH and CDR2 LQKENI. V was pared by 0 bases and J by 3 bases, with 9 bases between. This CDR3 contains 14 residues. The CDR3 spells CASSPPDRYYEQYF. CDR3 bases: TGTGCCAGCTCACCACCAGACAGATACTACGAGCAGTACTTC.

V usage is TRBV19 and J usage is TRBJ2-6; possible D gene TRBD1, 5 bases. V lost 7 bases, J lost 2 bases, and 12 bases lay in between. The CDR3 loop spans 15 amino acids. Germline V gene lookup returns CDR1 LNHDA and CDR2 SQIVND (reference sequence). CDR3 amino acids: CASTMTVTGANVLTF. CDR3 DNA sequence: TGTGCCAGTACAATGACAGTGACTGGGGCCAACGTCCTGACTTTC.

The CDR3 is CASSSRAGMGANVLTF. CDR3 nucleotide sequence: TGTGCCAGTAGTTCAAGGGCCGGGATGGGGGCCAACGTCCTGACTTTC. The chain has TRBV19 and TRBJ2-6, with D possibly TRBD2 on 5 matching bases. The CDR3 totals 16 residues. Germline V gene lookup returns CDR1 LNHDA and CDR2 SQIVND (reference sequence). V gave up 5 bases and J gave up 4 bases, with 15 bases separating them.

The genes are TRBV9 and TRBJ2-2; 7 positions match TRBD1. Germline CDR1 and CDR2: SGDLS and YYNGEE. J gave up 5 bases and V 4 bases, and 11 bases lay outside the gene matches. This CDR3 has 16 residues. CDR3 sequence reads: CASSPGGLGRTGELFF. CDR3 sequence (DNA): TGTGCCAGCAGCCCAGGGGGTCTGGGTAGGACCGGGGAGCTGTTTTTT.

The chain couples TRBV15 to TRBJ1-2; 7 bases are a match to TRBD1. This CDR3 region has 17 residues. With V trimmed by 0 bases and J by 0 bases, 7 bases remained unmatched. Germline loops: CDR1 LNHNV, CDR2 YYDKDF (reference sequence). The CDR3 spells CATSRDSGQATNYGYTF. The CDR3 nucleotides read TGTGCCACCAGCAGAGATTCCGGACAGGCTACTAACTATGGCTACACCTTC.

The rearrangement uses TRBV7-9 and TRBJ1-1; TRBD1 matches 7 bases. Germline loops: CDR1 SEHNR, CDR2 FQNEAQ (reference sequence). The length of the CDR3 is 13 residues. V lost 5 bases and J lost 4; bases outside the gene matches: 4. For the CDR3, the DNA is TGTGCCAGCAGCCAGACAGGGTTCACTGAAGCTTTCTTT. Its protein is CASSQTGFTEAFF.

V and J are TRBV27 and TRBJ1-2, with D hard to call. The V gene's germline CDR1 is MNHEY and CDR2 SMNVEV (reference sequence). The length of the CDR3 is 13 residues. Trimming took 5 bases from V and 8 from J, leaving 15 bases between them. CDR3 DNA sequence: TGTGCCAGCAGTACTTCCCCACTCGGGGGCTACACCTTC. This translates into CASSTSPLGGYTF.

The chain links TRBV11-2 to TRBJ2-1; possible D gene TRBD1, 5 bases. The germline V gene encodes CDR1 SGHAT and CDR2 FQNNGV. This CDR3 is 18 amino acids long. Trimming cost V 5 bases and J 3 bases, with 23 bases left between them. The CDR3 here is CASSTPGSGQGFYNEQFF. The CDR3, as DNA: TGTGCCAGCAGCACCCCGGGCAGTGGGCAGGGTTTCTACAATGAGCAGTTCTTC.

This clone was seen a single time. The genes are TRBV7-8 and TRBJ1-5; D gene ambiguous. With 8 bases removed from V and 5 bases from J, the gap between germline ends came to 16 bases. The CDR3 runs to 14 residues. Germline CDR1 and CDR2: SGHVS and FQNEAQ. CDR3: CASRGGSNDQPQHF. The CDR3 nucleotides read TGTGCCAGCCGGGGAGGGTCGAATGATCAGCCCCAGCATTTT.

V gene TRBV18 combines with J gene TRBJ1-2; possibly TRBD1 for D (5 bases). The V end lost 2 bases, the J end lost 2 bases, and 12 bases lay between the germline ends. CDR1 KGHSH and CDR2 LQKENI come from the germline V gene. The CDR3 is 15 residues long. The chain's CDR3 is CASSPSIAGNYGYTF. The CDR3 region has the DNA TGTGCCAGCTCACCAAGTATCGCAGGGAACTATGGCTACACCTTC.

CDR3 bases: TGCAGCGTTGGGGTCCGGGCTGGCAGGGACGAGCAGTACTTC. This sequence encodes CSVGVRAGRDEQYF. This sequence joins TRBV29-1 and TRBJ2-7; D perhaps matches TRBD1 (5 bases). This CDR3 is built from 14 residues. V lost 4 bases and J 5 bases, leaving 18 bases between the germline ends. CDR1 is SQVTM and CDR2 is ANQGSEA in the germline V gene.

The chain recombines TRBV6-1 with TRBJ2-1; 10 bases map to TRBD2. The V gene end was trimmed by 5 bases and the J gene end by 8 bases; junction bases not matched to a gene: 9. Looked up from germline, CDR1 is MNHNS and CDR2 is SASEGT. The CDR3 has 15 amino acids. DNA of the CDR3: TGTGCCAGCAGTCCGGGACTAGCGCTTTCCCATGAGCAGTTCTTC. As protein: CASSPGLALSHEQFF.

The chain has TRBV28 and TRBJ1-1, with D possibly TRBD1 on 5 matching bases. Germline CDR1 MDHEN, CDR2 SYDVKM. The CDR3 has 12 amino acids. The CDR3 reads CSAGPLNTEAFF. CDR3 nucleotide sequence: TGTTCCGCAGGGCCTTTGAACACTGAAGCTTTCTTT.

CDR3 amino acids: CASSQDLAGYTEAFF. CDR3 DNA: TGCGCCAGCAGCCAAGATCTCGCGGGTTACACTGAAGCTTTCTTT. V gene TRBV4-1 combines with J gene TRBJ1-1; D gene unclear. Trimming removed 0 bases at V and 3 bases at J, with 11 bases between. From germline, CDR1 is MGHRA and CDR2 YSYEKL. This CDR3 has 15 residues.

CDR3 sequence: CASSWPPGLNTEAFF. The CDR3 DNA sequence: TGTGCCAGCAGCTGGCCCCCAGGGCTCAACACTGAAGCTTTCTTT. The chain employs TRBV7-9 and TRBJ1-1; D may be TRBD1 (5 bases). Germline V gene data show CDR1 as SEHNR and CDR2 as FQNEAQ (reference sequence). The V and J ends lost 4 bases and 2 bases respectively, with 14 bases between them. CDR3 length: 15 residues.

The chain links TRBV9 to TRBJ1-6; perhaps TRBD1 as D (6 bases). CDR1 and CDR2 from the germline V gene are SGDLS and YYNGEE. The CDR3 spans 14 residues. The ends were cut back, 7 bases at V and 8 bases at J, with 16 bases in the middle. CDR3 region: CASGGGGRHSPLHF. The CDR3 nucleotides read TGTGCCAGCGGGGGGGGCGGCAGGCATTCACCCCTCCACTTT.

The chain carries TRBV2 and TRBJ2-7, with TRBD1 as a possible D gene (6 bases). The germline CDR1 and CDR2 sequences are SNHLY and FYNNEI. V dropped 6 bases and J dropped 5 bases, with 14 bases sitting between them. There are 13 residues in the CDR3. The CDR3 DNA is TGTGCCAGCAGATTTAAACAGGGAAACGAGCAGTACTTC. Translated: CASRFKQGNEQYF.

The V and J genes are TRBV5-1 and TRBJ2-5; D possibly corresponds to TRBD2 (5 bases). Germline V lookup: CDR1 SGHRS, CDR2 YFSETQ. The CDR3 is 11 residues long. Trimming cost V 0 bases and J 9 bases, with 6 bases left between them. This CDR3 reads CASSLAGSQYF. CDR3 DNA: TGCGCCAGCAGCTTGGCGGGATCCCAGTACTTC. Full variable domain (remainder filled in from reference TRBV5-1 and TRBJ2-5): KAGVTQTPRYLIKTRGQQVTLSCSPISGHRSVSWYQQTPGQGLQFLFEYFSETQRNKGNFPGRFSGRQFSNSRSEMNVSTLELGDSALYLCASSLAGSQYFGPGTRLLVL.

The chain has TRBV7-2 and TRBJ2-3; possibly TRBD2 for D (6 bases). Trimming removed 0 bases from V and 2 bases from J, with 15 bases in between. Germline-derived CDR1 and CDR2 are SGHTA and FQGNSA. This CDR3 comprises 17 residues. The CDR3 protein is CASSLARDSGYTDTQYF. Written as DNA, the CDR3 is TGTGCCAGCAGCTTAGCCCGGGACTCGGGGTACACAGATACGCAGTATTTT.

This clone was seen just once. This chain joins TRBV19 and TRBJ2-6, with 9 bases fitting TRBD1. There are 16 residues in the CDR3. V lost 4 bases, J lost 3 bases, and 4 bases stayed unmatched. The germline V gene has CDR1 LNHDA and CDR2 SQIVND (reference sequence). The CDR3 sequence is CASSTTGGSGANVLTF. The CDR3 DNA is TGTGCCAGTAGTACGACAGGGGGTAGTGGGGCCAACGTCCTGACTTTC.

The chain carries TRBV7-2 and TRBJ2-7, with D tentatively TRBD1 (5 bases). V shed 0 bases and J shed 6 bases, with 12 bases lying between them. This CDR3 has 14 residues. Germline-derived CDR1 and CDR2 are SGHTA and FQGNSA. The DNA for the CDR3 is TGTGCCAGCAGCTTAGCGATGCAGGGTCGCGAGCAGTACTTC. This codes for CASSLAMQGREQYF.